Shown below are 32 T cell receptor beta chains from a single sample sequenced in a study of blood T cell repertoires in COVID-19. Libraries were prepared by immunoSEQ multiplex PCR; TCRdb keeps only in-frame clonotypes and omits some of them. The sample lists 120,000 to 150,000 clones; 80% to 90% were seen once. The sample was peripheral blood. The origin of the receptors is a woman in her fifties or sixties with active COVID-19.

The CDR3 reads CATRIGTGNTGELFF. CDR3 coding DNA: TGTGCCACCCGGATCGGGACAGGGAACACCGGGGAGCTGTTTTTT. The V gene is TRBV27, the J gene TRBJ2-2, with TRBD1 matching 8 bases. Germline V CDR1 and CDR2: MNHEY, SMNVEV (reference sequence). With 10 bases clipped from V and 1 base from J, the junction kept 8 bases outside the gene matches. This CDR3 is built from 15 residues.

This chain connects TRBV6-2 or TRBV6-3 to TRBJ2-7; 10 positions agree with TRBD2. Looked up from germline, CDR1 is MNHEY and CDR2 is SVGEGT. The V and J ends lost 4 bases and 7 bases, in that order; junction bases with no gene match: 4. The CDR3 extends over 13 amino acids. CDR3 sequence: CASSFGLAVEQYF. CDR3 nucleotides: TGTGCCAGCAGTTTCGGACTAGCGGTTGAGCAGTACTTC.

CDR3 nucleotide sequence: TGTGCCACCAGCAGAGAAGGACAGGGGAGCTTTGATGAGCAGTTCTTC. It codes for CATSREGQGSFDEQFF. The genes are TRBV15 and TRBJ2-1; 9 bases align to TRBD1. The CDR3 covers 16 residues. Per the germline V gene, CDR1 is LNHNV and CDR2 is YYDKDF (reference sequence). V lost 0 bases to trimming and J lost 8 bases; unmatched junction nucleotides: 8.

This chain uses TRBV19 with TRBJ2-3; 8 bases line up with TRBD2. Germline assignment: CDR1 LNHDA and CDR2 SQIVND (reference sequence). This CDR3 has 16 residues. The V and J ends lost 0 bases and 3 bases, in that order; junction bases with no gene match: 5. CDR3 DNA: TGTGCCAGTAGTATAGATCAGAGCGGGAGTACAGATACGCAGTATTTT. Encoded protein: CASSIDQSGSTDTQYF.

This rearrangement joins TRBV12-3 or TRBV12-4 to TRBJ1-2; D not resolved. This CDR3 comprises 12 residues. The V gene lost 2 bases and the J gene lost 4 bases, with 5 bases spanning the gap. CDR3 in DNA: TGTGCCAGCAGTTTATCCAGCTATGGCTACACCTTC. Translation gives CASSLSSYGYTF.

The chain recombines TRBV18 with TRBJ1-5, with D possibly being TRBD1 (5 bases). This CDR3 spans 13 amino acids. V lost 3 bases and J lost 3, with 6 bases in between. The germline V gene encodes CDR1 KGHSH and CDR2 LQKENI. CDR3 sequence (DNA): TGTGCCAGCTCACCGACAGACAATCAGCCCCAGCATTTT. Translated: CASSPTDNQPQHF. The variable domain in full, with the rest retrieved from reference TRBV18 and TRBJ1-5, is NAGVMQNPRHLVRRRGQEARLRCSPMKGHSHVYWYRQLPEEGLKFMVYLQKENIIDESGMPKERFSAEFPKEGPSILRIQQVVRGDSAAYFCASSPTDNQPQHFGDGTRLSIL.

This chain connects TRBV27 to TRBJ2-7; D is unclear. The CDR3 loop spans 14 amino acids. The germline V and J ends were trimmed by 4 bases and 2 bases, with 12 bases remaining between them. The V gene's germline CDR1 is MNHEY and CDR2 SMNVEV (reference sequence). In DNA, the CDR3 is TGTGCCAGCAGTTGGGCACAGACCCCCTACGAGCAGTACTTC. This gives the protein CASSWAQTPYEQYF.

In this sample, this clone turned up once. Within the sample, other DNA sequences also encode this same CDR3. The chain recombines TRBV5-6 with TRBJ1-4, with unresolved D. The CDR3 extends over 13 amino acids. Trimming cost V 1 base and J 5 bases, with 6 bases left between them. In germline, CDR1 is SGHDT, CDR2 YYEEEE. This CDR3 is CASSLRRNEKLFF. Written as DNA, the CDR3 is TGTGCCAGCAGCTTGCGCAGAAATGAAAAACTGTTTTTT.

The chain has TRBV9 and TRBJ1-3, with TRBD1 identical over 8 bases. The length of the CDR3 is 17 residues. Germline CDR1 SGDLS, CDR2 YYNGEE. Trimming at V came to 0 bases and at J to 3 bases, leaving 8 bases not matched to a gene. The CDR3 coding sequence is TGTGCCAGCAGCGTAGACCTCTACAGGGGGGGTGGAAACACCATATATTTT. It is translated as CASSVDLYRGGGNTIYF.

This chain connects TRBV6-2 or TRBV6-3 to TRBJ2-3; D not certain. Trimming left V 2 bases short and J 4 bases short, with 7 bases between. CDR3 length: 13 amino acids. In germline, CDR1 is MNHEY, CDR2 SVGEGT. The chain's CDR3 is CASSYRGPDTQYF. The CDR3 coding sequence is TGTGCCAGCAGTTACCGCGGCCCAGATACGCAGTATTTT.

The chain employs TRBV11-2 and TRBJ2-2; D gene unclear. The germline V gene encodes CDR1 SGHAT and CDR2 FQNNGV. The CDR3 runs to 14 residues. V lost 6 bases to trimming and J lost 1 base, with 9 bases between them. CDR3 bases: TGTGCCAGCAGTTTTCCAGGGAACACCGGGGAGCTGTTTTTT. Its translation is CASSFPGNTGELFF.

The chain is built from TRBV25-1 and TRBJ1-2; no definite D call. CDR3 size: 12 residues. The V gene's germline CDR1 is MGHDK and CDR2 SYGVNS. Trimming removed 7 bases from V and 6 bases from J, with 12 bases in between. The CDR3 sequence is CASMGRSDGYTF. The CDR3 bases are TGTGCCAGCATGGGGAGGTCGGATGGCTACACCTTC.

The chain is built from TRBV7-2 and TRBJ2-1, with D possibly being TRBD2 (5 bases). The CDR3 length is 13 residues. Trimming pared 1 base from V and 9 bases from J, leaving 10 bases between. CDR1 is SGHTA and CDR2 is FQGNSA in the germline V gene. The CDR3: CASSLDVRAEQFF. The CDR3 DNA reads as TGTGCCAGCAGCTTAGACGTGAGGGCTGAGCAGTTCTTC. Full variable domain (rest looked up from reference TRBV7-2 and TRBJ2-1): GAGVSQSPSNKVTEKGKDVELRCDPISGHTALYWYRQSLGQGLEFLIYFQGNSAPDKSGLPSDRFSAERTGGSVSTLTIQRTQQEDSAVYLCASSLDVRAEQFFGPGTRLTVL.

There are a few counts of this clone. Other DNA sequences from this sample encode an identical CDR3 as well. The chain has TRBV27 and TRBJ1-1; D may be TRBD1 (5 bases). The CDR3 sequence is 14 residues long. Germline loops: CDR1 MNHEY, CDR2 SMNVEV (reference sequence). V gave up 3 bases and J gave up 6 bases, with 14 bases separating them. In nucleotides, the CDR3 is TGTGCCAGCAGTTTTGGGGGGGTCGGAGCTGAAGCTTTCTTT. It translates to CASSFGGVGAEAFF.

V usage is TRBV30 and J usage is TRBJ2-7; D possibly corresponds to TRBD2 (5 bases). Germline CDR1 and CDR2: GTSNPN and SVGIG (reference sequence). The CDR3 is made up of 16 amino acids. Trimming took off 2 bases at V and 1 base at J, with 18 bases between the two ends. CDR3 loop: CAWSPRLAGLSYEQYF. CDR3 nucleotides: TGTGCCTGGAGTCCAAGACTGGCGGGTTTATCCTACGAGCAGTACTTC.

The J gene is TRBJ1-6, the V gene TRBV27, with no clear D. Germline CDR1 MNHEY, CDR2 SMNVEV (reference sequence). V was cut by 2 bases and J by 10 bases, with 15 bases left in between. This CDR3 is built from 15 residues. The CDR3 spells CASSLTAGIRSPLHF. The CDR3 DNA is TGTGCCAGCAGTTTAACGGCAGGCATAAGGTCACCCCTCCACTTT.

This sequence joins TRBV19 and TRBJ2-2; D unclear. The V end lost 5 bases, the J end lost 1 base, and 11 bases lay between the germline ends. CDR1 and CDR2 (germline): LNHDA, SQIVND (reference sequence). The CDR3 extends over 15 amino acids. The CDR3 nucleotides are TGTGCCAGTAGTTTTAGCCGGAAGAACACCGGGGAGCTGTTTTTT. Its translation is CASSFSRKNTGELFF.

The chain recombines TRBV6-6 with TRBJ1-4; 9 bases match TRBD1. Germline trimming cut 8 bases from V and 8 bases from J; bases unmatched to any gene: 6. Germline V gene data show CDR1 as MNHNY and CDR2 as SVGAGI (reference sequence). This CDR3 region has 13 residues. In DNA, the CDR3 is TGTGCCAGCCTCCGGACAGGGGACGAAAAACTGTTTTTT. It codes for CASLRTGDEKLFF.

The CDR3 protein is CASTRGLSYEQYF. DNA of the CDR3: TGTGCCAGCACCCGAGGGTTGTCCTACGAGCAGTACTTC. This chain uses TRBV7-2 with TRBJ2-7, with D possibly TRBD2 on 5 matching bases. The CDR3 is made up of 13 amino acids. Per germline, CDR1 SGHTA and CDR2 FQGNSA. The V gene lost 7 bases and the J gene lost 1 base, with 11 bases spanning the gap.

This clone was observed a few times. This sequence joins TRBV2 and TRBJ2-3; TRBD2 agrees at 8 bases. Trimming cost V 6 bases and J 7 bases; bases outside gene matches: 15. CDR1 is SNHLY and CDR2 is FYNNEI in the germline V gene. The CDR3 consists of 16 residues. CDR3 sequence reads: CASSLLAGQTRNTQYF. Written as DNA, the CDR3 is TGTGCCAGCAGCCTGCTAGCGGGTCAAACGAGGAATACGCAGTATTTT.

V usage is TRBV2 and J usage is TRBJ2-1; the D gene is possibly TRBD2 (7 bases). The V end was cut by 9 bases, the J end by 6 bases, with 15 bases between. Germline V CDR1 and CDR2: SNHLY, FYNNEI. This CDR3 has 13 residues. This CDR3 reads CASGAGAPNEQFF. Here the CDR3 DNA reads TGTGCCAGTGGGGCGGGGGCTCCCAATGAGCAGTTCTTC. Filled out from reference TRBV2 and TRBJ2-1, the complete variable domain reads EPEVTQTPSHQVTQMGQEVILRCVPISNHLYFYWYRQILGQKVEFLVSFYNNEISEKSEIFDDQFSVERPDGSNFTLKIRSTKLEDSAMYFCASGAGAPNEQFFGPGTRLTVL.

This chain connects TRBV28 to TRBJ1-1; tentative D call: TRBD1 (5 bases). V was clipped by 7 bases and J by 2 bases, with 11 bases between them. The CDR3 runs 13 residues. Per germline, CDR1 MDHEN and CDR2 SYDVKM. CDR3 amino acids: CASTGKGNTEAFF. Here the CDR3 DNA reads TGTGCCAGCACAGGGAAGGGAAACACTGAAGCTTTCTTT. The whole variable domain, filled in from reference TRBV28 and TRBJ1-1, reads DVKVTQSSRYLVKRTGEKVFLECVQDMDHENMFWYRQDPGLGLRLIYFSYDVKMKEKGDIPEGYSVSREKKERFSLILESASTNQTSMYLCASTGKGNTEAFFGQGTRLTVV.

This chain joins TRBV6-1 and TRBJ1-6; TRBD1 matches 8 bases. With 3 bases clipped from V and 4 bases from J, the junction kept 5 bases outside the gene matches. Germline V gene lookup returns CDR1 MNHNS and CDR2 SASEGT. The CDR3 totals 16 residues. CDR3 sequence (DNA): TGTGCCAGCAGTGACAGGGGGCAAGGATATAATTCACCCCTCCACTTT. Protein product: CASSDRGQGYNSPLHF.

The chain employs TRBV18 and TRBJ1-5, with 8 nucleotides matching TRBD1. Germline V lookup: CDR1 KGHSH, CDR2 LQKENI. There are 17 residues in the CDR3. The J segment lost 0 bases and the V segment lost 4 bases, leaving 8 bases of the junction unmatched. CDR3: CASSLKGTGNSNQPQHF. In nucleotides, the CDR3 is TGTGCCAGCTCACTCAAAGGGACAGGCAATAGCAATCAGCCCCAGCATTTT.

The V and J genes are TRBV11-2 and TRBJ2-2, with D perhaps matching TRBD2 (5 bases). The germline V and J ends were trimmed by 5 bases and 1 base, with 8 bases remaining between them. This CDR3 is 14 amino acids long. The V gene's germline CDR1 is SGHAT and CDR2 FQNNGV. DNA for the CDR3: TGTGCCAGCAGCCAAAGCGGGAACACCGGGGAGCTGTTTTTT. Its protein product is CASSQSGNTGELFF.

The chain employs TRBV7-9 and TRBJ2-1, with 14 bases aligning to TRBD2. The CDR3 runs 17 residues. The trim removed 5 bases at V and 4 bases at J, leaving 7 bases unmatched. CDR1 is SEHNR, CDR2 FQNEAQ, per germline (reference sequence). CDR3 bases: TGTGCCAGCAGCCGGCGACTAGCGGGAGGGGGATACAATGAGCAGTTCTTC. Amino acid sequence: CASSRRLAGGGYNEQFF.

The rearrangement uses TRBV6-2 or TRBV6-3 and TRBJ2-7; tentative D call: TRBD1 (6 bases). Trimming removed 7 bases from V and 5 bases from J, with 12 bases in between. CDR1 and CDR2 (germline): MNHEY, SVGEGT. The CDR3 has 12 residues. This CDR3 reads CASTPNRDEQYF. The CDR3 DNA follows: TGTGCCAGCACCCCAAACAGGGACGAGCAGTACTTC.

The chain carries TRBV21-1 and TRBJ2-1; TRBD1, the table's D call, lacks a check against the DNA. TRBV21-1 counts as a pseudogene. This CDR3 has 17 residues. Here the CDR3 reads CASSKGGQGTEYNEQFF. CDR3 in DNA: TGTGCCAGCAGCAAAGGGGGACAGGGTACCGAGTACAATGAGCAGTTCTTC.

The rearrangement links TRBV29-1 to TRBJ1-1; D uncertain. With 8 bases removed from V and 1 base from J, the gap between germline ends came to 8 bases. The CDR3 sequence is 11 residues long. Germline CDR1 is SQVTM and CDR2 is ANQGSEA. CDR3 bases: TGCAGCTCGGGGAGGAACACTGAAGCTTTCTTT. Protein: CSSGRNTEAFF.

The CDR3: CASSPNRVGDYNEQFF. CDR3 DNA sequence: TGTGCCAGCAGTCCAAACAGGGTAGGGGACTACAATGAGCAGTTCTTC. The gene calls are TRBV2 and TRBJ2-1; possible D gene TRBD1, 6 bases. Germline V CDR1 and CDR2: SNHLY, FYNNEI. Trimming stripped 5 bases from V and 3 bases from J, with 17 bases between. CDR3 length: 16 residues.

CDR3 region: CASSMGQGSPYEQYF. CDR3 coding DNA: TGTGCCAGCAGCATGGGACAGGGATCCCCCTACGAGCAGTACTTC. V gene TRBV9 combines with J gene TRBJ2-7, with 9 bases aligning to TRBD1. Trimming took 4 bases from V and 2 from J; bases not matched to a gene: 7. Germline V CDR1 and CDR2: SGDLS, YYNGEE. The CDR3 sequence is 15 residues long. The complete variable domain, with remaining parts taken from reference TRBV9 and TRBJ2-7, reads DSGVTQTPKHLITATGQRVTLRCSPRSGDLSVYWYQQSLDQGLQFLIQYYNGEERAKGNILERFSAQQFPDLHSELNLSSLELGDSALYFCASSMGQGSPYEQYFGPGTRLTVT.

The rearrangement joins TRBV28 to TRBJ2-5; a possible D gene is TRBD1 (7 bases). V dropped 5 bases and J dropped 2 bases, with 21 bases sitting between them. CDR3 size: 17 residues. Germline CDR1 MDHEN, CDR2 SYDVKM. CDR3: CASSQGAGQFFQETQYF. In nucleotides, the CDR3 is TGTGCCAGCAGTCAAGGCGCGGGACAGTTCTTTCAAGAGACCCAGTACTTC.